The sequence of this T cell receptor beta chain was determined in a study of response to subunit inactivated influenza vaccine. CDR1 ENHRY and CDR2 SYGVKD come from the germline V gene. V was trimmed by 2 bases and J by 0 bases, leaving 4 bases between them. The CDR3 contains 14 residues. One entry per CDR3 protein results from TCRdb running MiXCR on the RT-PCR reads. Of roughly 780,000 distinct CDR3 sequences listed, about 18% are singletons. This clonotype appeared many times. The sample in question was PBMCs from blood, obtained roughly 5 days after vaccination. The TCR sequence derives from a man aged 45 to 65 who received an inactivated influenza vaccine. This chain links TRBV10-3 with TRBJ2-2; D unclear. Written as DNA, the CDR3 is TGTGCCATCAGTGAGACGGCGAACACCGGGGAGCTGTTTTTT. The encoded protein is CAISETANTGELFF.